One sample yielded the 5 T cell receptor beta chains listed below, sequenced in a study of CD8 T cells in ankylosing spondylitis. TCRdb fed the 5' RACE reads into MiXCR, producing one record per CDR3 protein. The sample has 150,000 or so distinct CDR3 sequences, around 8.9% seen once. The material sequenced was blood, either unsorted or a sorted T cell fraction (not recorded which). The receptor source for this set is a female donor with ankylosing spondylitis or in good health (not recorded which).

This rearrangement joins TRBV15 to TRBJ2-7, with D perhaps matching TRBD2 (5 bases). V was cut by 8 bases and J by 5 bases, with 16 bases left in between. The CDR3 is 13 residues long. The germline V gene encodes CDR1 LNHNV and CDR2 YYDKDF (reference sequence). CDR3: CATAAAAYHEQYF. The CDR3 DNA is TGTGCCACCGCCGCAGCGGCTTACCACGAGCAGTACTTC.

This clonotype was counted many times. DNA for the CDR3: TGCAGCGTCCCCCGGGGGGGGGAGCAGTTCTTC. This encodes CSVPRGGEQFF. The V call is TRBV29-1, the J call TRBJ2-1; 8 bases are shared with TRBD2. The CDR3 totals 11 residues. After removal of 6 bases from V and 10 bases from J, the junction contained 5 bases not matched to a gene. Germline CDR1 and CDR2: SQVTM and ANQGSEA.

The chain uses TRBV9 and TRBJ1-1; D gene ambiguous. This CDR3 is 16 amino acids long. The germline V gene has CDR1 SGDLS and CDR2 YYNGEE. The V and J ends lost 2 bases and 1 base respectively, with 15 bases between them. DNA of the CDR3: TGTGCCAGCAGCGTTGAGGGTCATGATACGAACACTGAAGCTTTCTTT. Translating gives CASSVEGHDTNTEAFF.

The sample holds a few counts of this clonotype. V and J are TRBV7-6 and TRBJ1-5, with 9 bases that match TRBD1. The CDR3 is made up of 13 amino acids. J lost 6 bases, V lost 5 bases, and 2 bases had no gene match. CDR1 and CDR2 from the germline V gene are SGHVS and FNYEAQ. CDR3 in amino acids: CASSEDRGQPQHF. CDR3 DNA: TGTGCCAGCAGCGAGGACAGGGGTCAGCCCCAGCATTTT. The full variable domain, with the rest looked up from reference TRBV7-6 and TRBJ1-5, is GAGVSQSPRYKVTKRGQDVALRCDPISGHVSLYWYRQALGQGPEFLTYFNYEAQQDKSGLPNDRFSAERPEGSISTLTIQRTEQRDSAMYRCASSEDRGQPQHFGDGTRLSIL.

Here the CDR3 DNA reads TGTGCCAGTAGTAACGGGATCTACAATGAGCAGTTCTTC. It codes for CASSNGIYNEQFF. This chain connects TRBV19 to TRBJ2-1; maybe TRBD2 (5 bases). The V gene's germline CDR1 is LNHDA and CDR2 SQIVND (reference sequence). V lost 4 bases and J 3 bases, leaving 7 bases between the germline ends. The CDR3 covers 13 residues.